A selection of T cell receptor beta chains follows, all from one sample in a study of blood T cells in healthy people across ages. TCRdb reprocessed the 5' RACE reads via MiXCR and lists one record per CDR3 protein. The table has some 1.8 million distinct CDR3 sequences, 39% seen once; the top ten hold 20% to 25%. The sample taken for sequencing was blood. These receptors were obtained from a human donor in good health. Both conserved end residues are part of each CDR3. Each record gives: J gene, V gene, clone size, CDR3 protein. Clone size is shown for a subset of rows, as once, few, many or a class of expanded clone.

J gene: TRBJ2-7
V gene: TRBV4-3
clone size: NA
CDR3 protein: CASSHSQTTYEQYF

J gene: TRBJ2-2
V gene: TRBV4-3
clone size: NA
CDR3 protein: CASSQHLTTYGELFF

J gene: TRBJ2-2
V gene: TRBV6-2/TRBV6-3
clone size: NA
CDR3 protein: CASSSGVQLFF

J gene: TRBJ2-1
V gene: TRBV27
clone size: once
CDR3 protein: CASSPETTSGTYNEQFF

J gene: TRBJ2-1
V gene: TRBV5-1
clone size: few
CDR3 protein: CASSLTSGGSPYNEQFF

J gene: TRBJ1-5
V gene: TRBV15
clone size: NA
CDR3 protein: CATKRGYSNQPQHF

J gene: TRBJ1-1
V gene: TRBV29-1
clone size: NA
CDR3 protein: CSVGESRTEAFF

J gene: TRBJ2-7
V gene: TRBV9
clone size: NA
CDR3 protein: CASSPYTGTPNYEQYF

J gene: TRBJ2-1
V gene: TRBV4-3
clone size: few
CDR3 protein: CASSQGQGWYEQFF

J gene: TRBJ1-6
V gene: TRBV18
clone size: NA
CDR3 protein: CASSPGTGLGDSPLHF

J gene: TRBJ2-5
V gene: TRBV29-1
clone size: many
CDR3 protein: CSGTRDKETQYF

J gene: TRBJ1-5
V gene: TRBV20-1
clone size: once
CDR3 protein: CSARPPVSDNQLQHF

J gene: TRBJ2-1
V gene: TRBV7-2
clone size: few
CDR3 protein: CASSLEGGQFSYNEQFF

J gene: TRBJ2-1
V gene: TRBV20-1
clone size: few
CDR3 protein: CSAGPPGRYNEQFF

J gene: TRBJ2-5
V gene: TRBV7-9
clone size: NA
CDR3 protein: CASSLAKNLGTQETQYF

J gene: TRBJ1-2
V gene: TRBV12-3/TRBV12-4
clone size: NA
CDR3 protein: CASSFRSLGYTF

J gene: NA
V gene: TRBV4-2
clone size: NA
CDR3 protein: CASSLPDRGSEQYF

J gene: TRBJ2-7
V gene: TRBV29-1
clone size: many
CDR3 protein: CSVGGTYEQYF

J gene: TRBJ2-5
V gene: TRBV11-2
clone size: few
CDR3 protein: CASSNILDTQETQYF

J gene: TRBJ1-1
V gene: TRBV4-3
clone size: NA
CDR3 protein: CASSHLRGGDTEAFF

J gene: TRBJ1-1
V gene: TRBV4-3
clone size: once
CDR3 protein: CASSRRTGVIAGTEAFF

J gene: TRBJ1-5
V gene: TRBV5-1
clone size: NA
CDR3 protein: CASSTGTDQPQHF

J gene: TRBJ1-3
V gene: TRBV7-9
clone size: NA
CDR3 protein: CASSFRGPHSGNTIYF

J gene: TRBJ2-5
V gene: TRBV11-1
clone size: NA
CDR3 protein: CASSPRDRAVVRETQYF

J gene: TRBJ2-5
V gene: TRBV7-2
clone size: NA
CDR3 protein: CASSYWGPEETQYF

J gene: TRBJ2-1
V gene: TRBV19
clone size: NA
CDR3 protein: CASSIERQDEQFF

J gene: TRBJ2-1
V gene: TRBV29-1
clone size: NA
CDR3 protein: CSVETDRGYNEQFF

J gene: TRBJ2-7
V gene: TRBV2
clone size: few
CDR3 protein: CASRPLGGPSYEQYF

J gene: TRBJ2-3
V gene: TRBV12-5
clone size: NA
CDR3 protein: CASGLQGETDTQYF